These 23 T cell receptor beta chains originate from one sample sequenced in a study of blood T cell repertoires in COVID-19. Using immunoSEQ multiplex PCR, the repertoire was profiled, and TCRdb retains in-frame clones only, with some absent. The sample lists about 300,000 clones, around 92% occurring once. Sequenced: PBMCs or T cells enriched from blood (not recorded which). These TCRs come from a woman between 50 and 59 years old who had been exposed to COVID-19.

V usage is TRBV19 and J usage is TRBJ1-5, with 8 bases identical to TRBD1. The CDR3 loop spans 14 amino acids. V was clipped by 6 bases and J by 6 bases; unmatched bases: 7. Germline CDR1 LNHDA, CDR2 SQIVND (reference sequence). As DNA, the CDR3 is TGTGCCAGTAGCCTTCAGGGGGCCAGTCAGCCCCAGCATTTT. Encoded protein: CASSLQGASQPQHF.

This chain connects TRBV18 to TRBJ1-6; D might be TRBD1 (6 bases). Germline V gene sequence: CDR1 KGHSH, CDR2 LQKENI. The CDR3 contains 16 residues. The V gene lost 4 bases and the J gene lost 0 bases, with 10 bases spanning the gap. The CDR3 nucleotides are TGTGCCAGCTCACTGGCGGACAGCTCCTATAATTCACCCCTCCACTTT. Its translation is CASSLADSSYNSPLHF.

This chain uses TRBV5-8 with TRBJ2-5; 10 nucleotides align to TRBD1. This CDR3 has 15 residues. Per the germline V gene, CDR1 is SGHTS and CDR2 is YDEGEE. With V trimmed by 4 bases and J by 5 bases, 8 bases remained unmatched. Here the CDR3 reads CASSSRQGAGETQYF. The CDR3 nucleotides read TGTGCCAGCAGCAGCCGACAGGGGGCGGGGGAGACCCAGTACTTC.

The genes are TRBV12-3 or TRBV12-4 and TRBJ2-7; D possibly corresponds to TRBD1 (5 bases). V gave up 6 bases and J gave up 5 bases, with 11 bases separating them. The CDR3 is 12 residues long. CDR3 sequence: CASSPDSNEQYF. The CDR3 region has the DNA TGTGCCAGCAGCCCCGACAGCAACGAGCAGTACTTC.

This CDR3 reads CASSLVQGRGNQPQHF. The CDR3 DNA sequence: TGCGCCAGCAGCTTGGTACAGGGGAGAGGCAATCAGCCCCAGCATTTT. V usage is TRBV5-1 and J usage is TRBJ1-5; 7 nucleotides agree with TRBD1. The CDR3 runs to 16 residues. Germline CDR1 is SGHRS and CDR2 is YFSETQ. With V trimmed by 0 bases and J by 2 bases, 5 bases remained unmatched.

This chain links TRBV4-2 with TRBJ1-1; 9 bases match TRBD1. The V gene end was trimmed by 3 bases and the J gene end by 1 base; junction bases not matched to a gene: 6. CDR1 and CDR2 from the germline V gene are LGHNA and YNFKEQ. This CDR3 is 16 amino acids long. The CDR3 nucleotides read TGTGCCAGCAGCCATGAGGGACAGGGTCCGAACACTGAAGCTTTCTTT. Protein product: CASSHEGQGPNTEAFF.

This clone was picked up one time. The chain is built from TRBV18 and TRBJ1-3, with 8 bases identical to TRBD1. This CDR3 comprises 16 residues. Germline V CDR1 and CDR2: KGHSH, LQKENI. The trim removed 3 bases at V and 0 bases at J, leaving 4 bases unmatched. Here the CDR3 DNA reads TGTGCCAGCTCACCGGACAGGGCCCTCTCTGGAAACACCATATATTTT. The encoded protein is CASSPDRALSGNTIYF.

The chain uses TRBV9 and TRBJ1-2, with D tentatively TRBD1 (5 bases). The germline gives CDR1 SGDLS, CDR2 YYNGEE. This CDR3 region has 12 residues. The V end was cut by 4 bases, the J end by 10 bases, with 14 bases between. The DNA of the CDR3 is TGTGCCAGCAGCTCAAGTCGGGACTACTACACCTTC. The encoded protein is CASSSSRDYYTF.

The chain recombines TRBV29-1 with TRBJ2-2, with 7 bases lining up with TRBD2. The V gene end was trimmed by 3 bases and the J gene end by 1 base; junction bases not matched to a gene: 5. From germline, CDR1 is SQVTM and CDR2 ANQGSEA. CDR3 length: 15 residues. The DNA for the CDR3 is TGCAGCGTTGATCTAGGCGGGGGGAACACCGGGGAGCTGTTTTTT. Its protein product is CSVDLGGGNTGELFF.

The rearrangement joins TRBV4-1 to TRBJ1-2, with a weak D call TRBD1 (6 bases). CDR3 length: 15 amino acids. Trimming stripped 3 bases from V and 5 bases from J, with 16 bases between. CDR1 and CDR2 (germline): MGHRA, YSYEKL. CDR3 sequence: CASSHIGQSWYGYTF. CDR3 in DNA: TGCGCCAGCAGCCACATCGGACAGAGTTGGTATGGCTACACCTTC.

DNA of the CDR3: TGTGCCAGCAGTGAATTCTCGGGCAATCAGCCCCAGCATTTT. This sequence encodes CASSEFSGNQPQHF. This rearrangement joins TRBV6-1 to TRBJ1-5; D call uncertain. CDR1 is MNHNS and CDR2 is SASEGT in the germline V gene. V shed 2 bases and J shed 2 bases, with 7 bases lying between them. The CDR3 covers 14 residues.

The chain recombines TRBV25-1 with TRBJ1-6, with D possibly matching TRBD1 (5 bases). V shed 4 bases and J shed 8 bases, with 24 bases lying between them. There are 18 residues in the CDR3. Germline CDR1 reads MGHDK; CDR2 reads SYGVNS. As DNA, the CDR3 is TGTGCCAGCAGTGCCAATCCGGGGGGAGAGCCAAGGGATTCACCCCTCCACTTT. It yields the protein CASSANPGGEPRDSPLHF.

The chain is built from TRBV7-2 and TRBJ2-5, with TRBD2 identical over 13 bases. V lost 5 bases and J lost 0; bases outside the gene matches: 9. Per the germline V gene, CDR1 is SGHTA and CDR2 is FQGNSA. This CDR3 region has 18 residues. The CDR3 region has the DNA TGTGCCAGCAGCCCACGACTAGCGGGGGGCCCGTACCAAGAGACCCAGTACTTC. This encodes CASSPRLAGGPYQETQYF. Variable domain in full (rest from reference TRBV7-2 and TRBJ2-5): GAGVSQSPSNKVTEKGKDVELRCDPISGHTALYWYRQSLGQGLEFLIYFQGNSAPDKSGLPSDRFSAERTGGSVSTLTIQRTQQEDSAVYLCASSPRLAGGPYQETQYFGPGTRLLVL.

The chain uses TRBV7-6 and TRBJ2-5, with TRBD2 matching over 9 bases. The V and J ends lost 5 bases and 5 bases, in that order; junction bases with no gene match: 12. There are 16 residues in the CDR3. Germline V CDR1 and CDR2: SGHVS, FNYEAQ. This CDR3 is CASSPLVGGGDETQYF. The CDR3 DNA reads as TGTGCCAGCAGCCCCCTAGTTGGCGGGGGGGATGAGACCCAGTACTTC. The whole variable domain, remainder taken from reference TRBV7-6 and TRBJ2-5, is GAGVSQSPRYKVTKRGQDVALRCDPISGHVSLYWYRQALGQGPEFLTYFNYEAQQDKSGLPNDRFSAERPEGSISTLTIQRTEQRDSAMYRCASSPLVGGGDETQYFGPGTRLLVL.

This chain connects TRBV11-3 to TRBJ2-1; 8 bases are a match to TRBD1. V was pared by 5 bases and J by 6 bases, with 12 bases of the junction left unmatched. CDR3 length equals 16 residues. Looked up from germline, CDR1 is SGHNT and CDR2 is YENEEA. The CDR3 nucleotides read TGTGCCAGCAGCAAGGATTCGGACAGGGTAACCAATGAGCAGTTCTTC. Translation: CASSKDSDRVTNEQFF.

The J gene is TRBJ1-6, the V gene TRBV6-5; D unresolved. The CDR3 covers 14 residues. Germline V CDR1 and CDR2: MNHEY, SVGAGI. The V end lost 7 bases, the J end lost 7 bases, and 14 bases lay between the germline ends. The CDR3 spells CASKEASTNSPLHF. The DNA of the CDR3 is TGTGCCAGCAAGGAGGCCTCTACGAATTCACCCCTCCACTTT.

V gene TRBV18 combines with J gene TRBJ1-2; D gene unclear. Trimming took off 3 bases at V and 2 bases at J, with 10 bases between the two ends. The CDR3 is 14 residues long. The germline V gene has CDR1 KGHSH and CDR2 LQKENI. CDR3 in DNA: TGTGCCAGCTCACCTCAGGAAAAGAACTATGGCTACACCTTC. It translates to CASSPQEKNYGYTF.

The J gene is TRBJ1-2, the V gene TRBV5-1; D possibly corresponds to TRBD1 (5 bases). Trimming took 3 bases from V and 3 from J, leaving 18 bases between them. Per the germline V gene, CDR1 is SGHRS and CDR2 is YFSETQ. The CDR3 has 16 residues. CDR3 region: CASSSEPSGLDYGYTF. CDR3 in DNA: TGCGCCAGCAGCTCGGAACCCTCAGGGTTGGACTATGGCTACACCTTC.

The chain carries TRBV3-1 (or the pseudogene TRBV3-2) and TRBJ2-1, with D perhaps matching TRBD1 (6 bases). This CDR3 region has 16 residues. Germline CDR1 and CDR2: LGHDT and YNNKEL (reference sequence). Deletions cut 1 base from V and 10 bases from J, with 20 bases between. CDR3 nucleotide sequence: TGTGCCAGCAGCCAAGGGTTTTTGCTACAGGGCTCGGAGCAGTTCTTC. This codes for CASSQGFLLQGSEQFF.

V and J are TRBV7-9 and TRBJ2-7; possible D gene TRBD2, 5 bases. Trimming removed 5 bases from V and 2 bases from J, with 10 bases in between. The CDR3 is 13 amino acids. Germline loops: CDR1 SEHNR, CDR2 FQNEAQ (reference sequence). CDR3 sequence (DNA): TGTGCCAGCAGCCTCGGGATTCCCTACGAGCAGTACTTC. Protein: CASSLGIPYEQYF.

CDR3 DNA: TGTGCCAGCACCCCCCGGGGGATGATATATGAGCAGTTCTTC. Residues: CASTPRGMIYEQFF. The chain employs TRBV6-5 and TRBJ2-1; D may be TRBD2 (6 bases). The V end was cut by 7 bases, the J end by 8 bases, with 18 bases between. Looked up from germline, CDR1 is MNHEY and CDR2 is SVGAGI. CDR3 length: 14 residues.

This clone was observed a few times. The V and J genes are TRBV21-1 and TRBJ1-4; the D call TRBD1 from the table was never checked on the DNA. TRBV21-1 is a pseudogene locus. This CDR3 has 15 residues. CDR3 residues: CASSSPTGGHEKLFF. Written as DNA, the CDR3 is TGTGCCAGCAGCAGTCCGACAGGGGGACACGAAAAACTGTTTTTT.

The chain joins TRBV27 to TRBJ1-2; 7 nucleotides align to TRBD1. The ends lost 3 bases at V and 5 bases at J; junction bases unmatched: 6. This CDR3 has 14 residues. From germline, CDR1 is MNHEY and CDR2 SMNVEV (reference sequence). CDR3 DNA sequence: TGTGCCAGCAGTTTCCGACAGGGAAATTATGGCTACACCTTC. As protein: CASSFRQGNYGYTF.